The 29 T cell receptor beta chains below come from one sample, sequenced in a study of shared clonotypes between healthy human individuals. Measured with immunoSEQ multiplex PCR; TCRdb has only the in-frame clones, and not every one. The data contain about 450,000 clones, roughly 85% of them seen just once; the ten biggest clones take up about 12%. Sequencing input: PBMCs. Every receptor here comes from a woman aged 40 to 50 in good health. Some clones in this sample may be carry-over from other donors' samples.

This clone was recorded a few times. The rearrangement joins TRBV9 to TRBJ2-3, with 14 bases that match TRBD2. V lost 4 bases, J lost 6 bases, and 4 bases stayed unmatched. The CDR3 is 15 amino acids. Germline V CDR1 and CDR2: SGDLS, YYNGEE. The CDR3 region is CASSPRLAGGDTQYF. CDR3 DNA: TGTGCCAGCAGCCCAAGACTAGCGGGGGGGGATACGCAGTATTTT.

This chain links TRBV10-3 with TRBJ1-1; no definite D call. CDR1 is ENHRY, CDR2 SYGVKD, per germline. Trimming took 4 bases from V and 8 from J, leaving 14 bases between them. CDR3 length: 13 residues. CDR3 sequence: CAISADMSTEAFF. The CDR3 nucleotides are TGTGCCATCAGTGCCGATATGTCAACCGAAGCTTTCTTT.

V usage is TRBV10-3 and J usage is TRBJ2-7, with 9 bases lining up with TRBD1. CDR1 ENHRY and CDR2 SYGVKD come from the germline V gene. With V trimmed by 2 bases and J by 3 bases, 8 bases remained unmatched. This CDR3 has 16 amino acids. The CDR3 DNA reads as TGTGCCATCAGTGAGCCGGGGACAGGGCGATACTACGAGCAGTACTTC. It is translated as CAISEPGTGRYYEQYF.

This chain connects TRBV30 to TRBJ1-2; 7 positions agree with TRBD1. The CDR3 is 16 residues long. Trimming took 5 bases from V and 8 from J; bases not matched to a gene: 20. The germline V gene encodes CDR1 GTSNPN and CDR2 SVGIG (reference sequence). The CDR3 sequence is CAWLGPGGDAPYGYTF. The CDR3 region has the DNA TGTGCCTGGCTGGGGCCAGGGGGGGACGCACCATACGGCTACACCTTC. Full variable domain (rest looked up from reference TRBV30 and TRBJ1-2): SQTIHQWPATLVQPVGSPLSLECTVEGTSNPNLYWYRQAAGRGLQLLFYSVGIGQISSEVPQNLSASRPQDRQFILSSKKLLLSDSGFYLCAWLGPGGDAPYGYTFGSGTRLTVV.

Turning to this clone: The likely explanation is a read error, given a far larger clone one base away. The genes are TRBV5-1 and TRBJ1-1, with TRBD1 identical over 7 bases. The CDR3 extends over 19 amino acids. CDR1 SGHRS and CDR2 YFSETQ come from the germline V gene. In DNA, the CDR3 is TGCGCCAGCAGCTTGGACGCTAGGACAGGTGCTTTCATGAACACTGAAGCTTTATTT. Translating it yields CASSLDARTGAFMNTEALF.

This clone was seen a handful of times. The chain carries TRBV7-2 and TRBJ2-7; TRBD2 matches at 12 bases. The CDR3 loop spans 15 amino acids. CDR1 and CDR2 from the germline V gene are SGHTA and FQGNSA. J lost 6 bases, V lost 2 bases, and 5 bases had no gene match. The CDR3 DNA sequence: TGTGCCAGCAGCTTACTAGCGGGAGGGCCGGGCGAGCAGTACTTC. Translation: CASSLLAGGPGEQYF. Full variable domain (missing parts from reference TRBV7-2 and TRBJ2-7): GAGVSQSPSNKVTEKGKDVELRCDPISGHTALYWYRQSLGQGLEFLIYFQGNSAPDKSGLPSDRFSAERTGGSVSTLTIQRTQQEDSAVYLCASSLLAGGPGEQYFGPGTRLTVT.

The chain has TRBV7-2 and TRBJ2-7; D tentatively fits TRBD1 or TRBD2 (5 bases each). The CDR3 covers 15 residues. V lost 5 bases, J lost 0 bases, and 14 bases lay in between. Per germline, CDR1 SGHTA and CDR2 FQGNSA. CDR3 protein: CASSAFWGFSYEQYF. The CDR3 DNA is TGTGCCAGCAGCGCATTCTGGGGGTTCTCCTACGAGCAGTACTTC.

V usage is TRBV7-2 and J usage is TRBJ2-2; D remains unclear. The ends were cut back, 5 bases at V and 7 bases at J, with 8 bases in the middle. CDR1 and CDR2 from the germline V gene are SGHTA and FQGNSA. This CDR3 region has 12 residues. CDR3: CASSPTVGELFF. CDR3 coding DNA: TGTGCCAGCAGCCCCACCGTCGGGGAGCTGTTTTTT.

This sequence joins TRBV7-9 and TRBJ2-2; D possibly uses TRBD1 or TRBD2 (6 bases each). The CDR3 runs to 15 residues. Trimming removed 1 base from V and 4 bases from J, with 10 bases in between. The germline V gene encodes CDR1 SEHNR and CDR2 FQNEAQ (reference sequence). The CDR3, as DNA: TGTGCCAGCAGCTTAGGAGGGGGGAGCACCGGGGAGCTGTTTTTT. It specifies CASSLGGGSTGELFF.

This clone has only one observation. The chain links TRBV7-9 to TRBJ1-2; 7 bases match TRBD1. Germline values: CDR1 SEHNR, CDR2 FQNEAQ (reference sequence). The CDR3 covers 13 residues. V lost 5 bases, J lost 6 bases, and 6 bases stayed unmatched. The CDR3 loop is CASSPGRGHGYTF. The CDR3 bases are TGTGCCAGCAGCCCGGGGAGGGGGCATGGCTACACCTTC.

The chain uses TRBV27 and TRBJ1-5, with TRBD1 identical over 7 bases. This CDR3 contains 16 residues. The germline V gene encodes CDR1 MNHEY and CDR2 SMNVEV (reference sequence). V gave up 6 bases and J gave up 1 base; unmatched junction bases: 9. CDR3 in amino acids: CASRDLRDSSNQPQHF. The CDR3 DNA follows: TGTGCCAGCAGAGACCTCCGGGACAGCAGCAATCAGCCCCAGCATTTT.

The rearrangement links TRBV4-1 to TRBJ2-5; a possible D gene is TRBD2 (5 bases). Germline V lookup: CDR1 MGHRA, CDR2 YSYEKL. This CDR3 spans 13 amino acids. The ends were cut back, 1 base at V and 5 bases at J, with 8 bases in the middle. The CDR3 protein is CASSQAAGETQYF. CDR3 bases: TGCGCCAGCAGCCAAGCCGCGGGTGAGACCCAGTACTTC.

This chain links TRBV5-1 with TRBJ1-5, with 8 bases aligning to TRBD1. Trimming cost V 4 bases and J 7 bases; bases outside gene matches: 10. Germline CDR1 is SGHRS and CDR2 is YFSETQ. This CDR3 comprises 15 residues. In nucleotides, the CDR3 is TGCGCCAGCAGCGAAGATCTTTCAGGGGGCCAGCCCCAGCATTTT. Residues: CASSEDLSGGQPQHF.

The CDR3 DNA is TGTGCCAGCTCACCACAACGGAATCAGCCCCAGCATTTT. It encodes CASSPQRNQPQHF. This chain uses TRBV18 with TRBJ1-5; D is unresolved. The CDR3 consists of 13 residues. With 1 base removed from V and 4 bases from J, the gap between germline ends came to 5 bases. Germline CDR1 and CDR2: KGHSH and LQKENI.

The chain uses TRBV4-3 and TRBJ2-1, with 9 bases matching TRBD2. The CDR3 spans 17 residues. V was clipped by 0 bases and J by 4 bases; unmatched bases: 7. The germline gives CDR1 LGHNA, CDR2 YSLEER. CDR3 in amino acids: CASSQDRASGAYNEQFF. The CDR3 DNA is TGCGCCAGCAGCCAAGATCGGGCTAGCGGGGCTTACAATGAGCAGTTCTTC.

V is TRBV5-5 and J is TRBJ2-1; 10 bases line up with TRBD2. The CDR3 sequence is 17 residues long. Germline-derived CDR1 and CDR2 are SGHKS and YYEKEE (reference sequence). J was trimmed by 6 bases and V by 0 bases; bases with no gene match: 9. DNA for the CDR3: TGTGCCAGCAGCTTGGTCACTGCAGCGGGAGGGCCCAATGAGCAGTTCTTC. Translated, it gives CASSLVTAAGGPNEQFF.

This clone was seen just once. The chain is built from TRBV5-6 and TRBJ2-7; 8 bases agree with TRBD1. Germline V gives CDR1 SGHDT, CDR2 YYEEEE. The V and J ends lost 1 base and 1 base, in that order; junction bases with no gene match: 4. The CDR3 runs 15 residues. CDR3 region: CASSLWTGSSYEQYF. CDR3 coding DNA: TGTGCCAGCAGCTTGTGGACAGGGTCATCCTACGAGCAGTACTTC.

The CDR3 nucleotides read TGTGCCTGGAGTCGATCCGGACTAGCGGGATACACAGATACGCAGTATTTT. Translated, it gives CAWSRSGLAGYTDTQYF. The chain uses TRBV30 and TRBJ2-3, with 12 bases that match TRBD2. In germline, CDR1 is GTSNPN, CDR2 SVGIG (reference sequence). With V trimmed by 2 bases and J by 2 bases, 8 bases remained unmatched. This CDR3 has 17 residues.

V and J are TRBV19 and TRBJ1-1; 8 nucleotides align to TRBD1. The CDR3 totals 15 residues. Germline assignment: CDR1 LNHDA and CDR2 SQIVND (reference sequence). The V gene end was trimmed by 4 bases and the J gene end by 8 bases; junction bases not matched to a gene: 12. The DNA for the CDR3 is TGTGCCAGTAGTAAACCCCGACAGGGGAGGGAGGAAGCTTTCTTT. Protein product: CASSKPRQGREEAFF.

This chain connects TRBV2 to TRBJ2-3, with 11 bases matching TRBD1. Per germline, CDR1 SNHLY and CDR2 FYNNEI. Trimming took 9 bases from V and 1 from J; bases not matched to a gene: 0. The CDR3 is made up of 13 amino acids. The CDR3 region has the DNA TGTGCCAGGGACAGGGGGCGCACAGATACGCAGTATTTT. Translating it yields CARDRGRTDTQYF.

The V gene is TRBV5-4, the J gene TRBJ2-5; 13 nucleotides agree with TRBD2. This CDR3 contains 17 residues. Per the germline V gene, CDR1 is SGHNT and CDR2 is YYREEE (reference sequence). V was clipped by 0 bases and J by 5 bases; unmatched bases: 7. This CDR3 reads CASSLALAGGRGETQYF. CDR3 DNA sequence: TGTGCCAGCAGCTTGGCACTAGCGGGAGGGCGCGGTGAGACCCAGTACTTC.

The rearrangement joins TRBV27 to TRBJ2-7, with 9 bases that match TRBD1. The CDR3 is 14 amino acids. Germline V gene sequence: CDR1 MNHEY, CDR2 SMNVEV (reference sequence). V gave up 6 bases and J gave up 4 bases; unmatched junction bases: 7. CDR3 nucleotides: TGTGCCAGCAGGTCCGGGACAGGGACGTACGAGCAGTACTTC. The encoded protein is CASRSGTGTYEQYF.

V is TRBV20-1 and J is TRBJ2-1; possible D gene TRBD2, 6 bases. Trimming pared 4 bases from V and 9 bases from J, leaving 10 bases between. The CDR3 is 11 residues long. Germline V gene lookup returns CDR1 DFQATT and CDR2 SNEGSKA (reference sequence). CDR3 in amino acids: CSAILAPEQFF. In DNA form, the CDR3 reads TGCAGTGCTATACTAGCTCCTGAGCAGTTCTTC.

This clone was seen only once. This rearrangement joins TRBV6-4 to TRBJ1-1, with TRBD1 identical over 10 bases. CDR3 size: 15 residues. V lost 3 bases, J lost 4 bases, and 5 bases stayed unmatched. From germline, CDR1 is MRHNA and CDR2 SNTAGT. CDR3 DNA sequence: TGTGCCAGCAGTGAAGGCGGGACAGGGGCCACTGAAGCTTTCTTT. Protein product: CASSEGGTGATEAFF.

The chain uses TRBV19 and TRBJ1-5; D may be TRBD1 (5 bases). Germline assignment: CDR1 LNHDA and CDR2 SQIVND (reference sequence). Trimming left V 4 bases short and J 7 bases short, with 17 bases between. The CDR3 contains 15 residues. CDR3 coding DNA: TGTGCCAGTAGTAAGGGGCAGGCGGCGGGGCAGCCCCAGCATTTT. This gives the protein CASSKGQAAGQPQHF.

The chain is built from TRBV5-1 and TRBJ2-1, with D maybe TRBD2 (5 bases). CDR3 length: 15 amino acids. Looked up from germline, CDR1 is SGHRS and CDR2 is YFSETQ. Trimming left V 0 bases short and J 7 bases short, with 14 bases between. In nucleotides, the CDR3 is TGCGCCAGCAGCTTGGGCGGTGTCACGGGGAATGAGCAGTTCTTC. As protein: CASSLGGVTGNEQFF.

The rearrangement joins TRBV7-9 to TRBJ2-2; no reliable D call. Germline-derived CDR1 and CDR2 are SEHNR and FQNEAQ (reference sequence). This CDR3 has 12 amino acids. Trimming took 2 bases from V and 6 from J, leaving 4 bases between them. DNA of the CDR3: TGTGCCAGCAGCTTATTCCCCGGGGAGCTGTTTTTT. This encodes CASSLFPGELFF. The whole variable domain, remainder taken from reference TRBV7-9 and TRBJ2-2, is DTGVSQNPRHKITKRGQNVTFRCDPISEHNRLYWYRQTLGQGPEFLTYFQNEAQLEKSRLLSDRFSAERPKGSFSTLEIQRTEQGDSAMYLCASSLFPGELFFGEGSRLTVL.

The CDR3 bases are TGCAGCGCTGATACAGGGGATGAAAAACTGTTTTTT. It codes for CSADTGDEKLFF. This rearrangement joins TRBV29-1 to TRBJ1-4; 7 bases line up with TRBD1. The V segment lost 7 bases and the J segment 6 bases; nucleotides outside the gene matches: 5. CDR3 length: 12 residues. CDR1 and CDR2 (germline): SQVTM, ANQGSEA.

To note about this clone: A far larger clone is only one base removed, so a read error is likely. The rearrangement joins TRBV30 to TRBJ2-7; D ambiguous. CDR1 and CDR2 from the germline V gene are GTSNPN and SVGIG (reference sequence). This CDR3 has 13 residues. This chain's CDR3 is CAWSVSFESEKYF. DNA for the CDR3: TGTGCCTGGAGTGTGTCCTTCGAAAGCGAGAAGTACTTC.